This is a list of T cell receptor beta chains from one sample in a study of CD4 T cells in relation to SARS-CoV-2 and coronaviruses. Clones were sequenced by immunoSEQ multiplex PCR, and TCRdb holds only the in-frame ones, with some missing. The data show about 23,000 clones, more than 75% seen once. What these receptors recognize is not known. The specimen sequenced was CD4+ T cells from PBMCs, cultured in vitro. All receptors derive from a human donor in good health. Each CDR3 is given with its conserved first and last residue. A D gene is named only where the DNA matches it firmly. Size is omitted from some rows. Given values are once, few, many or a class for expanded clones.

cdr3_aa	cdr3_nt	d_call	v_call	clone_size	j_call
CATSNRDRNNSPLHF	TGTGCCACCAGCAACCGGGACCGAAATAATTCACCCCTCCACTTT	NA	TRBV15	NA	TRBJ1-6
CASSPNVAVNEQYF	TGTGCCAGCAGCCCTAACGTAGCGGTTAACGAGCAGTACTTC	NA	TRBV3-1/TRBV3-2	once	TRBJ2-7
CASTKGRVNTGELFF	TGTGCCAGCACCAAGGGGAGGGTGAACACCGGGGAGCTGTTTTTT	TRBD2	TRBV6-5	NA	TRBJ2-2
CASSLPLGELFF	TGTGCCAGCAGCCTACCCTTGGGGGAGCTGTTTTTT	NA	TRBV3-1/TRBV3-2	few	TRBJ2-2
CATRPQGVDETQYF	TGTGCCACCCGACCGCAGGGGGTTGATGAGACCCAGTACTTC	TRBD1	TRBV19	NA	TRBJ2-5
CASTKVVAGELFF	TGTGCCAGCACCAAAGTCGTTGCCGGGGAGCTGTTTTTT	NA	TRBV28	NA	TRBJ2-2
CASSYSGGRAYEQYF	TGTGCCAGCAGTTACTCGGGCGGGAGGGCCTACGAGCAGTACTTC	TRBD2	TRBV6-5	NA	TRBJ2-7
CASSLVAQGRQFF	TGTGCCAGCAGTTTAGTAGCCCAGGGTAGGCAGTTCTTC	NA	TRBV12-3/TRBV12-4	once	TRBJ2-1
CAWSGPSQETQYF	TGTGCCTGGAGTGGGCCATCCCAAGAGACCCAGTACTTC	NA	TRBV30	NA	TRBJ2-5
CASSAYEQYF	TGTGCCAGCAGTGCCTACGAGCAGTACTTC	NA	TRBV2	few	TRBJ2-7
CASRETQTPYNEQFF	TGTGCCAGCAGAGAGACTCAGACACCTTACAATGAGCAGTTCTTC	NA	TRBV2	once	TRBJ2-1
CASSFRGETQYF	TGTGCCAGCAGTTTTAGGGGAGAGACCCAGTACTTC	NA	TRBV27	NA	TRBJ2-5
CASSGDGDQPQHF	TGTGCCAGCAGCGGGGATGGCGATCAGCCCCAGCATTTT	NA	TRBV5-5	NA	TRBJ1-5
CASSLAKGTGRLITEAFF	TGTGCCAGCAGCTTGGCGAAAGGGACAGGCAGGCTTATCACTGAAGCTTTCTTT	TRBD1	TRBV5-6	NA	TRBJ1-1
CASSDRSGNEQFF	TGTGCCAGCAGTGATAGGAGCGGCAATGAGCAGTTCTTC	NA	TRBV6-1	NA	TRBJ2-1
CASRLGTRGPYNEQFF	TGTGCCAGCAGACTTGGGACTAGGGGGCCCTACAATGAGCAGTTCTTC	NA	TRBV28	NA	TRBJ2-1
CASSLANGFQETQYF	TGCGCCAGCAGCTTGGCCAACGGGTTCCAAGAGACCCAGTACTTC	NA	TRBV5-1	NA	TRBJ2-5
CASSLVSTYEQYF	TGTGCCAGCAGCTTAGTATCGACCTACGAGCAGTACTTC	NA	TRBV11-2	NA	TRBJ2-7
CASSPQHRATNEKLFF	TGTGCCAGCTCACCTCAACACAGAGCAACTAATGAAAAACTGTTTTTT	NA	TRBV18	NA	TRBJ1-4
CASSPLGSGANVLTF	TGTGCCAGCAGCCCCCTGGGCTCTGGGGCCAACGTCCTGACTTTC	NA	TRBV7-2	once	TRBJ2-6
CASSLGRMKETQYF	TGTGCCAGCAGCTTAGGGCGGATGAAAGAGACCCAGTACTTC	NA	TRBV11-1	once	TRBJ2-5
CASSLGGSRETQYF	TGCGCCAGCAGCTTGGGGGGGAGTAGGGAGACCCAGTACTTC	NA	TRBV5-1	NA	TRBJ2-5
CASGAGTGSAGANVLTF	TGTGCCAGCGGGGCCGGGACAGGGTCGGCCGGGGCCAACGTCCTGACTTTC	TRBD1	TRBV25-1	NA	TRBJ2-6
CASSPQGNQPQHF	TGTGCCAGCAGCCCACAGGGGAATCAGCCCCAGCATTTT	TRBD1	TRBV12-3/TRBV12-4	few	TRBJ1-5
CASSGPGSSYNEQFF	TGTGCCAGCAGTGGCCCGGGGTCCTCCTACAATGAGCAGTTCTTC	NA	TRBV2	few	TRBJ2-1
CASSLRTSYSYEQYF	TGTGCCAGCAGCCTGCGGACAAGCTACTCCTACGAGCAGTACTTC	NA	TRBV7-8	NA	TRBJ2-7
CASSIRWGIAEQYF	TGTGCCAGTAGTATTAGGTGGGGGATTGCCGAGCAGTACTTC	NA	TRBV19	few	TRBJ2-7
CASSQEPSNQPQHF	TGCGCCAGCAGTCAAGAACCTAGCAATCAGCCCCAGCATTTT	NA	TRBV23-1	few	TRBJ1-5
CASSELGTVNEQYF	TGTGCCAGCAGTGAATTAGGGACAGTTAATGAGCAGTACTTC	TRBD1	TRBV6-1	NA	TRBJ2-7
CASRDRDSGTDTQYF	TGTGCCAGCCGGGACAGGGATTCGGGCACAGATACGCAGTATTTT	TRBD1	TRBV19	NA	TRBJ2-3
CASSFTTGFSPSRELFF	TGTGCCAGCAGCTTCACGACAGGATTTTCCCCTAGCCGGGAGCTGTTTTTT	NA	TRBV11-3	few	TRBJ2-2
CASSSQTGVEQYF	TGTGCCAGCAGTTCCCAGACAGGGGTCGAGCAGTACTTC	TRBD1	TRBV6-5	NA	TRBJ2-7
CASIFGGKSYNEQFF	TGTGCCAGCATTTTTGGGGGAAAGTCCTACAATGAGCAGTTCTTC	NA	TRBV6-5	few	TRBJ2-1
CASSLNGGGRELFF	TGTGCCAGCAGTTTAAATGGAGGGGGTCGGGAGCTGTTTTTT	NA	TRBV27	once	TRBJ2-2
CASSQIIRTGDLGNQPQHF	TGTGCCAGCAGCCAAATCATCAGGACAGGGGATTTGGGCAATCAGCCCCAGCATTTT	TRBD1	TRBV3-1/TRBV3-2	NA	TRBJ1-5
CASSLNQGVTYEQYF	TGTGCCAGCAGCTTAAACCAGGGGGTCACCTACGAGCAGTACTTC	TRBD1	TRBV7-6	NA	TRBJ2-7
CSARDMDTQYF	TGCAGTGCTAGAGATATGGATACGCAGTATTTT	NA	TRBV20-1	NA	TRBJ2-3
CASGEGQSPLHF	TGTGCCAGCGGGGAGGGTCAATCACCCCTCCACTTT	NA	TRBV6-5	NA	TRBJ1-6
CASSLGGSSYNEQFF	TGCGCCAGCAGCTTGGGCGGGAGCTCCTACAATGAGCAGTTCTTC	TRBD2	TRBV5-1	NA	TRBJ2-1
CASSDTGTEYNEQFF	TGTGCCAGCAGTGATACCGGGACAGAGTACAATGAGCAGTTCTTC	TRBD1	TRBV25-1	NA	TRBJ2-1
CASSMTSGSRQETQYF	TGTGCCAGTAGTATGACTAGCGGGAGTAGGCAAGAGACCCAGTACTTC	TRBD2	TRBV19	once	TRBJ2-5
CASSLDGSYNSPLHF	TGCGCCAGCAGCTTGGACGGCTCCTATAATTCACCCCTCCACTTT	NA	TRBV5-1	NA	TRBJ1-6